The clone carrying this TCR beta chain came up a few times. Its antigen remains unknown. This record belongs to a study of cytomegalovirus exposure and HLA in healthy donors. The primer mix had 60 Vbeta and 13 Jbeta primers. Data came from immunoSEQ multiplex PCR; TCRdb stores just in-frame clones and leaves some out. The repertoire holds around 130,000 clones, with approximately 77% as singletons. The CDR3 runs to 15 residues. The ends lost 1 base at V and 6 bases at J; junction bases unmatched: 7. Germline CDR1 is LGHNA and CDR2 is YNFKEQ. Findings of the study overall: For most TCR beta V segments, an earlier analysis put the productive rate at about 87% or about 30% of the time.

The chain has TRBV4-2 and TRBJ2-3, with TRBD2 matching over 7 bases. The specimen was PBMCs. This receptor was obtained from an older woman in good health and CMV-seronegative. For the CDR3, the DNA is TGTGCCAGCAGCCAAGGGGAGGGTTCGGGGGATACGCAGTATTTT. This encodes CASSQGEGSGDTQYF.